This T cell receptor beta chain was recorded in a study of CD8+ T cells in alopecia areata. To note about this clone: Its antigen is not identified.

The authors sorted CD4+ and CD8+ T cells from PBMCs. After isolation, RNA underwent reverse transcription to generate cDNA as the sequencing template. TCRdb's copy holds only in-frame clones and misses some; the assay was immunoSEQ multiplex PCR. Among 100,000 to 150,000 clones, about 51% were seen once, and the ten largest hold approximately 10%. CDR3 length equals 14 residues. Trimming left V 6 bases short and J 1 base short, with 13 bases between. CDR1 MNHEY and CDR2 SMNVEV come from the germline V gene (reference sequence). Study observations and caveats: Affected lesional scalp, above all in alopecia totalis/universalis, was more clonal than normal scalp.

The material sequenced was NKG2D-low CD8+ T cells sorted from blood. The J gene is TRBJ2-7, the V gene TRBV27, with no clear D. The sequence came from a human donor with alopecia areata. CDR3 coding DNA: TGTGCCAGCAGACACCGGGCCCATTCCTACGAGCAGTACTTC. It is translated as CASRHRAHSYEQYF.